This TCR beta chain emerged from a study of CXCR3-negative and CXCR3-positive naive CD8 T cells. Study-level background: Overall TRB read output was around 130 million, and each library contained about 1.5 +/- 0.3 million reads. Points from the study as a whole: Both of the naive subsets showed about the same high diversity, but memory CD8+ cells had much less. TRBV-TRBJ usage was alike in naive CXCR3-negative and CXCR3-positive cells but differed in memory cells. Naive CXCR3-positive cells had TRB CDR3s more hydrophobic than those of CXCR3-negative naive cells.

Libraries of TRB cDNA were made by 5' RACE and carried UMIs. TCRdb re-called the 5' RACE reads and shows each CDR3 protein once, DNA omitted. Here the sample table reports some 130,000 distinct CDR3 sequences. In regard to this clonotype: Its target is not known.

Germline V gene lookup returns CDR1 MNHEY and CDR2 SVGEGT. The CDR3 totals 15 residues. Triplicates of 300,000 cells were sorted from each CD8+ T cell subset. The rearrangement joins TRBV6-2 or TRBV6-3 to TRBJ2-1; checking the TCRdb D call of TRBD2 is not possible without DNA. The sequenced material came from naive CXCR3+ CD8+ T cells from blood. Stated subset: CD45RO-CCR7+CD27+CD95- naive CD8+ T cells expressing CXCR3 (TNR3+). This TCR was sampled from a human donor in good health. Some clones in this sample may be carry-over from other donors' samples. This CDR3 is CASSALAGGYNEQFF.